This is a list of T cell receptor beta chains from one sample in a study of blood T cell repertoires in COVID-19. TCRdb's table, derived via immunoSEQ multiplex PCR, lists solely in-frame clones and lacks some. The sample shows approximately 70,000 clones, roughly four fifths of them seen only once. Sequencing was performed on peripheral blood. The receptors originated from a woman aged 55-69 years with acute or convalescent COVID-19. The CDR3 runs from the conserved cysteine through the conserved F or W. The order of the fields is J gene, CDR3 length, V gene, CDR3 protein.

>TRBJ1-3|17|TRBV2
CASSPWGDFLSGNTIYF
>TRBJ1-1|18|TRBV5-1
CASSEGQQTYGANTEAFF
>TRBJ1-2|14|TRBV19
CASSIKQGLYGYTF
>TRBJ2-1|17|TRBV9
CASSVEGSGVSYNEQFF
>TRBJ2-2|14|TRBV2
CASSEEAVAGELFF
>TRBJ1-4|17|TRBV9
CASSVGRGFLDREKLFF
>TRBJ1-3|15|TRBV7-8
CASSIIQGSGNTIYF
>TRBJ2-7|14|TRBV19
CASSDTRDSYEQYF
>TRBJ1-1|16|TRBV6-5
CASSYSTPEGNTEAFF
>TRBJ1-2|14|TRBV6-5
CASSRERSAYGYTF
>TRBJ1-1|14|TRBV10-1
CASSEAGKNTEAFF
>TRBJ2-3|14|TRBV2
CASSETFQGDTQYF
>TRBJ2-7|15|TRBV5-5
CASSVETGRWNEQYF
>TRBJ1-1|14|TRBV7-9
CASSLYPRDRKAFF
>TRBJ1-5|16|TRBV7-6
CASSSMTGGSNQPQHF
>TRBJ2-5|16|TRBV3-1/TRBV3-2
CASIRGGQEFGETQYF
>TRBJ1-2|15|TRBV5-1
CASRILGQANYGYTF
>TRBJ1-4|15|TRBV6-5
CASSQPVGANEKLFF
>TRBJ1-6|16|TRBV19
CASRHTSGGRGSPLHF
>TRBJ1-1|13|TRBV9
CASSVGPSTEAFF
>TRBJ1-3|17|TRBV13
CASSRGTGGPSGNTIYF
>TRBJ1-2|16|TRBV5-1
CASSSTTGPPNYGYTF
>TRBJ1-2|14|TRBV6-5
CASSYQGARYGYTF
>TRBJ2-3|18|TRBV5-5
CASSLYPTSMGTTDTQYF
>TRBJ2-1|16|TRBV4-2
CASSQDRQGAYNEQFF
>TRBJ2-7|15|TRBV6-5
CASSLIGQGHYEQYF
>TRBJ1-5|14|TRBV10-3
CAIGAGKGNQPQHF
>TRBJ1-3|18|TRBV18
CASSATGTGSISGNTIYF
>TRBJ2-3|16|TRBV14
CASSQVGFTGGDTQYF
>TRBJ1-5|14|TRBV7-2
CASSPRVENQPQHF
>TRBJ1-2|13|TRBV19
CASSIGGRNGYTF